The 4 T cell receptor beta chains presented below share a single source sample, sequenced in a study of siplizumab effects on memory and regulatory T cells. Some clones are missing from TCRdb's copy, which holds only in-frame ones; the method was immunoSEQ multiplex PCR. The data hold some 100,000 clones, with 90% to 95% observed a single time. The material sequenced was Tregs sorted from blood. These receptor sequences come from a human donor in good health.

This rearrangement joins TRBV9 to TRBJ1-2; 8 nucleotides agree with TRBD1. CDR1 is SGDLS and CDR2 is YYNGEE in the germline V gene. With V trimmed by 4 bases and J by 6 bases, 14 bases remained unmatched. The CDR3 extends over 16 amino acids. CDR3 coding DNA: TGTGCCAGCAGCCTTACCTTCAGGGGGCGGATCGATGGCTACACCTTC. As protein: CASSLTFRGRIDGYTF.

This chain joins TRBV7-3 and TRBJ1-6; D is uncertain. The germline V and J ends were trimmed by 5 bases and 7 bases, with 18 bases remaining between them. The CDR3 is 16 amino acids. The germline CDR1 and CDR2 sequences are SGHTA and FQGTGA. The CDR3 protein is CASSPLGKGQNSPLHF. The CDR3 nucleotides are TGTGCCAGCAGCCCCCTAGGAAAAGGGCAGAATTCACCCCTCCACTTT.

The CDR3 spells CASSAGTSGRGETQYF. CDR3 coding DNA: TGTGCCAGCAGCGCGGGGACTAGCGGGAGGGGAGAGACCCAGTACTTC. The genes are TRBV7-2 and TRBJ2-5; 16 bases agree with TRBD2. J lost 4 bases, V lost 5 bases, and 4 bases had no gene match. Germline-derived CDR1 and CDR2 are SGHTA and FQGNSA. The CDR3 spans 16 residues. The full variable domain, in which reference TRBV7-2 and TRBJ2-5 provide the parts outside the CDR3, is GAGVSQSPSNKVTEKGKDVELRCDPISGHTALYWYRQSLGQGLEFLIYFQGNSAPDKSGLPSDRFSAERTGGSVSTLTIQRTQQEDSAVYLCASSAGTSGRGETQYFGPGTRLLVL.

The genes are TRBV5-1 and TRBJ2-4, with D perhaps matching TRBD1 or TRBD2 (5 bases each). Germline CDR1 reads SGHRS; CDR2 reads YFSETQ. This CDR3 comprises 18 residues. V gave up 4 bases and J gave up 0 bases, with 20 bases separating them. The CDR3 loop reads CASSAAPGRPLAKNIQYF. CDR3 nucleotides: TGCGCCAGCAGCGCCGCTCCGGGGCGTCCATTAGCCAAAAACATTCAGTACTTC. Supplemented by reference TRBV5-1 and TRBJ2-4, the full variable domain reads KAGVTQTPRYLIKTRGQQVTLSCSPISGHRSVSWYQQTPGQGLQFLFEYFSETQRNKGNFPGRFSGRQFSNSRSEMNVSTLELGDSALYLCASSAAPGRPLAKNIQYFGAGTRLSVL.